This record concerns one T cell receptor (beta chain) sequence. Its antigen is not yet known. Per-base qualities were not stored, and no clone one base away is much larger. The library was prepared using the immunoSEQ multiplex PCR assay. In the source study's methods: A statistical classification framework was developed to diagnose cytomegalovirus status using the catalog of TCR beta chain sequences. Entries here come from immuneACCESS through TCRdb and include only in-frame sequences with V and J called. Some clones fail to appear in such tables; in the studies checked, an unresolved V gene covers under half of the shortfall, and the cause of the remainder is unknown. The V and J calls and clone size were taken over from that table, and D and trimming were inferred from the DNA. The sample data list 71,000 or so clones, and 94% of these were observed just once. The ten largest clones represent 0.9% to 1.2% of the sample.

The sample belongs to a study of cytomegalovirus exposure and HLA in healthy donors (dated by TCRdb to the late 2010s). About the full investigation: According to a later analysis, the roughly 130 validation repertoires were produced on the same platform as the 666 repertoires of the first cohort. The study was designed to test whether signatures of past pathogen exposure could be identified by cataloging public T cell receptors. The study combined high-throughput TCR immunosequencing, statistical association of individual TCRs with disease status, and machine learning to predict cytomegalovirus infection status. Besides the first cohort of 550 to 750 subjects, a separate validation cohort made up of roughly 120 different subjects was used.

Separate from the approximately 670-subject first cohort, the validation cohort of about 110 subjects was the group to which the donors belonged. What the authors observed across the whole study: According to the authors, the approach could potentially be generalized to other disease states and immunological phenotypes. Most TCR sequences were observed very rarely across donors, whereas some public TCRs were present in many individuals. A later analysis lacked HLA typing for the validation cohort, so it scored co-occurrence in that cohort across all 120 repertoires. In the study, around 150 TCR beta chains were listed as associated with cytomegalovirus. In a later analysis, TCRs clustered in the first cohort were found to also tend to co-occur in the roughly 120 validation repertoires, with approximately 95% of cluster scores above 0. In vitro tests confirmed that three of the cytomegalovirus-associated TCR beta chains recognize cytomegalovirus antigens. Cytomegalovirus status was reported to be diagnosed by the classifier with high specificity and sensitivity in both the original and validation cohorts.

Spanning cysteine to phenylalanine, the CDR3 consists of 14 amino acids. The CDR3 DNA has 42 bases and is translated from base 1. From V the trimming removes 0 bases and from J it removes 7 bases, while the gene matches leave 3 bases of the junction unaccounted for. Sequences LNHNV (CDR1) and YYDKDF (CDR2) are obtained from the germline V gene (reference sequence). In this chain, TRBV15 is recombined with TRBJ2-1, and TRBD1 aligns with 7 junction nucleotides. Specimen: PBMCs. This receptor was identified in a woman aged 18-29 years in good health and CMV-seronegative. The nucleotides read TGTGCCACCAGCAGAGAGAACAGGGGAAATGAGCAGTTCTTC. Its protein reads: CATSRENRGNEQFF.